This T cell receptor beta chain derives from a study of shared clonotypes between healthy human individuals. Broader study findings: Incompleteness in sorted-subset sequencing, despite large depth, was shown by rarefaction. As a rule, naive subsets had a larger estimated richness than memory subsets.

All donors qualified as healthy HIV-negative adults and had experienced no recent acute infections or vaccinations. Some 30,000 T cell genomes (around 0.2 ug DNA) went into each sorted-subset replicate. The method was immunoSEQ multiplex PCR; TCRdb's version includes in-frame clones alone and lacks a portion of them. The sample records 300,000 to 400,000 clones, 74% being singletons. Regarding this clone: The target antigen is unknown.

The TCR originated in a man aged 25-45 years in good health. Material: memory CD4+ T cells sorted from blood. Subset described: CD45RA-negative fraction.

The CDR3 loop is CATGAENNEQFF. The CDR3 DNA reads as TGTGCCACAGGAGCGGAGAACAATGAGCAGTTCTTC. The chain couples TRBV10-3 to TRBJ2-1; tentatively, D is TRBD2 (5 bases). CDR3 size: 12 residues. Germline lookup yields CDR1 ENHRY and CDR2 SYGVKD. Trimming removed 10 bases at V and 5 bases at J, with 12 bases between.